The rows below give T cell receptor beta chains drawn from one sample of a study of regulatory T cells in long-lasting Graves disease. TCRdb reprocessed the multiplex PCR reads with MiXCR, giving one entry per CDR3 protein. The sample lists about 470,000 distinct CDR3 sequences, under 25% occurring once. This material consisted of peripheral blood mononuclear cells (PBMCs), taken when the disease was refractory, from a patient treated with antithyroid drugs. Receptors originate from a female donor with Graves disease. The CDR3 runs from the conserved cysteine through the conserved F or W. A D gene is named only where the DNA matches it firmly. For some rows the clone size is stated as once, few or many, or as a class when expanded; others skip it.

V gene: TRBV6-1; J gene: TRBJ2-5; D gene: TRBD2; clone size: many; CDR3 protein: CASSAAGTIQETQYF; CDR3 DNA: TGTGCCAGCAGTGCAGCGGGGACTATCCAAGAGACCCAGTACTTC
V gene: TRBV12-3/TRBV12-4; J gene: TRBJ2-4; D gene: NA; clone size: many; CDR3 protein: CASRLIAAKNIQYF; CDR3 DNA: TGTGCCAGCAGGTTAATAGCGGCAAAAAACATTCAGTACTTC
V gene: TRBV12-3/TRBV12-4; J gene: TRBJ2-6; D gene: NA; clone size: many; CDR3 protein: CASSALGANVLTF; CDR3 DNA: TGTGCCAGCAGTGCCCTTGGGGCCAACGTCCTGACTTTC
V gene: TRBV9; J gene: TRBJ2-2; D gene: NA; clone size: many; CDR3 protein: CASSAPGELFF; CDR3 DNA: TGTGCCAGCAGCGCTCCGGGGGAGCTGTTTTTT
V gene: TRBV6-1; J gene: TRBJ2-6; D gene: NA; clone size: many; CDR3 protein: CASSTDSSGANVLTF; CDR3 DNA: TGTGCCAGCAGTACCGACTCGAGCGGGGCCAACGTCCTGACTTTC
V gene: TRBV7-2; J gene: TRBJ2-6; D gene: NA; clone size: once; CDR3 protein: CASSLARVGGANVLTF; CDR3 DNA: TGTGCCAGCAGTTTAGCCCGGGTCGGTGGGGCCAACGTCCTGACTTTC
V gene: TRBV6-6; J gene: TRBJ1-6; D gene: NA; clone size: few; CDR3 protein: CASSYSMGAVSGSPLHF; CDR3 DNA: TGTGCCAGCAGTTACTCGATGGGGGCGGTTTCAGGGTCACCCCTCCACTTT
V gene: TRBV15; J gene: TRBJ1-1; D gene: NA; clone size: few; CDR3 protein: CATSSLGYTEAFF; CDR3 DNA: TGTGCCACCAGCAGTCTGGGGTACACTGAAGCTTTCTTT
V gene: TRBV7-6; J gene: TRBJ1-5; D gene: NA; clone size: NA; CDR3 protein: CASSLVQSGVAEPQHF; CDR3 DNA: TGTGCCAGCAGCTTGGTCCAATCGGGGGTGGCGGAGCCCCAGCATTTT
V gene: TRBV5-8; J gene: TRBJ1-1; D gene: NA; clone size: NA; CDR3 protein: CASSPIVLHPGAFF; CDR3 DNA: TGTGCCAGCAGCCCAATCGTCCTTCACCCTGGAGCTTTCTTT
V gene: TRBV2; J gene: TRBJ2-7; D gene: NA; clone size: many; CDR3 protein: CASNLGTEAEQYF; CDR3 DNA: TGTGCCAGCAACCTCGGGACTGAAGCCGAGCAGTACTTC
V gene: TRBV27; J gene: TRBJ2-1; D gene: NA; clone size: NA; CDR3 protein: CASSLGVTNNEQFF; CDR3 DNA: TGTGCCAGCAGTTTAGGCGTGACGAACAATGAGCAGTTCTTC
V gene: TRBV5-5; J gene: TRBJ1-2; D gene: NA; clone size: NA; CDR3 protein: CASSLGTVDYGYTF; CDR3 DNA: TGTGCCAGCAGCTTGGGGACAGTGGACTATGGCTACACCTTC
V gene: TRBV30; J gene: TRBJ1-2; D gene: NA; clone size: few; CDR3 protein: CAWSLFGGYGYTF; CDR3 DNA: TGTGCCTGGAGTCTTTTCGGTGGCTATGGCTACACCTTC
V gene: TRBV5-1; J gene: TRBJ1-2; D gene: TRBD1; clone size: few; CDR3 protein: CASSLNLGTGGPNYGYTF; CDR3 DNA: TGCGCCAGCAGCTTGAATTTAGGGACAGGGGGTCCGAACTATGGCTACACCTTC
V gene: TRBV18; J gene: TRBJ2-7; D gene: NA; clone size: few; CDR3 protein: CASSPSQAGRPYEQYF; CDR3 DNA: TGTGCCAGCTCACCGTCACAAGCGGGCCGTCCCTACGAGCAGTACTTC
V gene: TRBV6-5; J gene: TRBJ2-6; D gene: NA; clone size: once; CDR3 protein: CASSYSSYHSGANVLTF; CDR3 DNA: TGTGCCAGCAGTTACAGCTCGTACCACTCTGGGGCCAACGTCCTGACTTTC
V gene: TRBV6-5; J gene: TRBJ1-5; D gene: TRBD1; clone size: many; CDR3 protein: CASSYRGQGSPPPQHF; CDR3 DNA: TGTGCCAGCAGTTACCGGGGACAGGGATCCCCTCCGCCCCAGCATTTT
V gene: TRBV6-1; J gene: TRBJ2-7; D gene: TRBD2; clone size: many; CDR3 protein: CASSALHGGFEQYF; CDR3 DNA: TGTGCCAGCAGTGCCTTACACGGGGGGTTCGAGCAGTACTTC
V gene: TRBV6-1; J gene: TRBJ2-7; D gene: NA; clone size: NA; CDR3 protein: CASSINRGTSYEQYF; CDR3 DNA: TGTGCCAGCAGTATTAATCGGGGAACCTCCTACGAGCAGTACTTC
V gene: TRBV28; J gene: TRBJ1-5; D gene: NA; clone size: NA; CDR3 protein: CASSLEGGVGQPQHF; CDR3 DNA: TGTGCCAGCAGTTTAGAGGGAGGAGTGGGTCAGCCCCAGCATTTT
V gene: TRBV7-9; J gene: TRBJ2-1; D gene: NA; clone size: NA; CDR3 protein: CASSFPGGEQFF; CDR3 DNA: TGTGCCAGCAGCTTTCCTGGGGGAGAGCAGTTCTTC
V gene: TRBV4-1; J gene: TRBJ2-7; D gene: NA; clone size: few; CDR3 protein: CASSQDSSSRQYF; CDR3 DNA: TGCGCCAGCAGCCAAGATTCCAGTAGTCGACAGTACTTC
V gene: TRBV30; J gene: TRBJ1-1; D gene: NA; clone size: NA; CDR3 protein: CAWTEPTTAMNTEAFF; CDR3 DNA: TGTGCCTGGACCGAACCCACGACTGCGATGAACACTGAAGCTTTCTTT
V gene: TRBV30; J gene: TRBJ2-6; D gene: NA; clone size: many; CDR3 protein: CAWTLLVLNSGANVLTF; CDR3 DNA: TGTGCCTGGACCCTCCTGGTCCTAAACTCTGGGGCCAACGTCCTGACTTTC
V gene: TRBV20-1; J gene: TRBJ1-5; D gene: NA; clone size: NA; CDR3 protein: CSAHHTGGRNQPQHF; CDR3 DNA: TGCAGTGCACACCACACGGGGGGCCGGAATCAGCCCCAGCATTTT
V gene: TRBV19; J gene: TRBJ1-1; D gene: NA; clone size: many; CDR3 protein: CASSIDGLAEAFF; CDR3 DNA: TGTGCCAGTAGTATAGACGGACTGGCTGAAGCTTTCTTT
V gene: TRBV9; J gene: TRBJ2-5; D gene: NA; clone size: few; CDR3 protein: CASSVGNKGRQETQYF; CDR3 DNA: TGTGCCAGCAGCGTAGGCAATAAGGGACGGCAAGAGACCCAGTACTTC
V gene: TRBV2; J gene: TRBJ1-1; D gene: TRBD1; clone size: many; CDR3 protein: CASRPVTGKVEAFF; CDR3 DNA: TGTGCCAGCAGACCGGTGACAGGGAAGGTTGAAGCTTTCTTT
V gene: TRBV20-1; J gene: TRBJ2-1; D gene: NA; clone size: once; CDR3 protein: CSAKNRRALQWEQFF; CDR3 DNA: TGCAGTGCGAAGAACCGGAGGGCACTTCAATGGGAGCAGTTCTTC
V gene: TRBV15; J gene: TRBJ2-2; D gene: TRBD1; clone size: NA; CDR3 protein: CATSRDRGFKLFF; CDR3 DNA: TGTGCCACCAGCAGAGACAGGGGGTTCAAGCTGTTTTTT
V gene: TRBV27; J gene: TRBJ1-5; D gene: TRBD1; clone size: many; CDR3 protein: CASSLTGGDYSNQPQHF; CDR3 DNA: TGTGCCAGCAGTTTGACAGGGGGCGACTATAGCAATCAGCCCCAGCATTTT
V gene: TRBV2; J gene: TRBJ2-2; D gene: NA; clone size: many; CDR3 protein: CASSEAELPGELFF; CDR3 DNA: TGTGCCAGCAGTGAAGCAGAACTCCCCGGGGAGCTGTTTTTT
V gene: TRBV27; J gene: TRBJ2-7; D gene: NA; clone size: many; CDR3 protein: CASSLSSMLAYEQYF; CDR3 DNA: TGTGCCAGCAGTTTATCGTCAATGTTGGCCTACGAGCAGTACTTC
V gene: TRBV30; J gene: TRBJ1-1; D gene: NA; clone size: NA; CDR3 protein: CAWSVPGLNTEAFF; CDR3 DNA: TGTGCCTGGAGTGTACCCGGGTTGAACACTGAAGCTTTCTTT
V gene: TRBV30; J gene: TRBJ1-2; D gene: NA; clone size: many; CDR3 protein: CAWERLDYGYTF; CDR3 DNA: TGTGCCTGGGAACGGTTGGACTATGGCTACACCTTC
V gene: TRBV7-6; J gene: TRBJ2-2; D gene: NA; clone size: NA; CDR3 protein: CASSKVGGGIGELFF; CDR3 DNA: TGTGCCAGCAGCAAAGTGGGGGGCGGAATCGGGGAGCTGTTTTTT
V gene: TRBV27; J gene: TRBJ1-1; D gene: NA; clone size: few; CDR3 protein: CASSLGSSFSKTEAFF; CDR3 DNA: TGTGCCAGCAGTTTAGGGTCAAGTTTTAGTAAGACTGAAGCTTTCTTT
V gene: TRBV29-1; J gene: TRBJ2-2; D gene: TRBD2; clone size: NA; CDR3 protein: CSVGLTSGLPGELFF; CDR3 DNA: TGCAGCGTCGGTCTGACTAGCGGGTTGCCCGGGGAGCTGTTTTTT
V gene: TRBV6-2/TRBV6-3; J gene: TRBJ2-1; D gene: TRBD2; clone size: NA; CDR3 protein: CASSPLAGGPHNEQFF; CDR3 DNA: TGTGCCAGCAGTCCCCTAGCGGGAGGGCCTCATAATGAGCAGTTCTTC
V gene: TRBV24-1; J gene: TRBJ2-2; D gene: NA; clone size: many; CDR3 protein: CATSDRRRTAKNTGELFF; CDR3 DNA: TGTGCCACCAGTGACCGCCGACGGACGGCCAAGAACACCGGGGAGCTGTTTTTT
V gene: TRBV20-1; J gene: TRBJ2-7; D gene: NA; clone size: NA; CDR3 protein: CSAGASPSSYEQYF; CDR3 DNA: TGCAGTGCTGGGGCTAGCCCCAGCTCCTACGAGCAGTACTTC
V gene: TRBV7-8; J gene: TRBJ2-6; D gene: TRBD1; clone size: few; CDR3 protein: CASSTPTGQGDSGANVLTF; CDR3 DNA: TGTGCCAGCAGCACTCCAACGGGACAGGGGGACTCTGGGGCCAACGTCCTGACTTTC
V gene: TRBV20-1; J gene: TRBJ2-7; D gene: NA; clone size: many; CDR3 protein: CSARTYEQYF; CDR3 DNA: TGCAGTGCTAGGACCTACGAGCAGTACTTC
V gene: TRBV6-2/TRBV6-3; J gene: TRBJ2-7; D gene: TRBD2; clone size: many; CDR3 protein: CASSYGEGGAYEQYF; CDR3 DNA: TGTGCCAGCAGTTACGGGGAGGGTGGAGCTTACGAGCAGTACTTC
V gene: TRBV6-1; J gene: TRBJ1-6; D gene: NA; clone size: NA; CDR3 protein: CASSHRDHNSPLHF; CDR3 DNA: TGTGCCAGCAGTCACCGGGACCATAATTCACCCCTCCACTTT
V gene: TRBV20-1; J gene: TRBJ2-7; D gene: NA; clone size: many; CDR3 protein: CSARRGTQSSYEQYF; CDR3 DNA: TGCAGTGCTAGAAGGGGCACTCAGAGCTCCTACGAGCAGTACTTC
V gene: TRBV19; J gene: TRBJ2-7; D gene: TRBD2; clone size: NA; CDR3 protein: CASSAVAGSSYEQYF; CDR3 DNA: TGTGCCAGTAGTGCTGTAGCGGGGAGCTCCTACGAGCAGTACTTC
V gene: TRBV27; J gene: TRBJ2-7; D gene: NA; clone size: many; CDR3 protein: CASSSLLTPGYEQYF; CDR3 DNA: TGTGCCAGCAGTTCCCTATTGACCCCCGGCTACGAGCAGTACTTC
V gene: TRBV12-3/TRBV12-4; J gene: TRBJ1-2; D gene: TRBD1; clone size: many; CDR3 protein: CASSYPPRDRGYGYTF; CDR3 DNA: TGTGCCAGCAGCTACCCCCCCCGGGACAGGGGGTATGGCTACACCTTC
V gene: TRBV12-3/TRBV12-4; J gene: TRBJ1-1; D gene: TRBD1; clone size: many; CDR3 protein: CASSNRGRSTEAFF; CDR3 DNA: TGTGCCAGCAGTAACAGGGGGAGAAGCACTGAAGCTTTCTTT
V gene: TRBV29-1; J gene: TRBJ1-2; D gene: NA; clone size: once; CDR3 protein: CSVEMALNYGYTF; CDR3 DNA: TGCAGCGTTGAAATGGCCTTAAACTATGGCTACACCTTC
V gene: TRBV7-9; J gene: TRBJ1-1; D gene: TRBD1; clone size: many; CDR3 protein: CASSPQGSTEAFF; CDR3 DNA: TGTGCCAGCAGCCCACAGGGGAGCACTGAAGCTTTCTTT